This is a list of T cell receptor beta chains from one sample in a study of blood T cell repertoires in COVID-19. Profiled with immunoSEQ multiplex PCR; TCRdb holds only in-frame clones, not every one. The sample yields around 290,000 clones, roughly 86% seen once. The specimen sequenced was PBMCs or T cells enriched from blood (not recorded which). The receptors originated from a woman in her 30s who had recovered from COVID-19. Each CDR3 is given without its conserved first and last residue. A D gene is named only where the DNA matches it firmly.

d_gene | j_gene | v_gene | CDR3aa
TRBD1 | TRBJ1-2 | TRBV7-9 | ASSIRQGANYGYT
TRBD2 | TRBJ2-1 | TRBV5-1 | ASSSMGLGGEQF
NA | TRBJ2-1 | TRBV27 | ASSLQGTSYNEQF
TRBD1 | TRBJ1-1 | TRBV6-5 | ASSLIGGYTEAF
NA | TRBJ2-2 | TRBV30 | AWSTYGGRISVGELF
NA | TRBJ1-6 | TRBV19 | ASSIAAWTDSPLH
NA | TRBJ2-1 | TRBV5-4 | ASSPPGTPSYNEQF
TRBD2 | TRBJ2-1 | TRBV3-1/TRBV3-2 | ASSRGTSWGEQF
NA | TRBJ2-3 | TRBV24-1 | ATSDSRLAVYTDTQY
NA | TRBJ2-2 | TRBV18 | ASSPPTNTGELF
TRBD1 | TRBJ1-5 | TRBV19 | ASSIQGAENQPQH
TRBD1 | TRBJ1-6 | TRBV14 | ASSGRDRGRYLNSPLH
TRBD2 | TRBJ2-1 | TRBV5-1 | ASSLAPSGRNEQF